Below are 16 T cell receptor beta chains sequenced from a single sample in a study of a mutant IDH1 vaccine in newly diagnosed glioma. No antigen has been identified for these receptors. This table comes from immunoSEQ multiplex PCR, and its TCRdb copy is limited to in-frame clones, with some not included. The sample lists about 94,000 clones, under 90% occurring once. Noted time point: week 47, end of study. Vaccine doses each comprised 300 ug of mutant IDH1 20-mer peptide, with topical imiquimod. The sequences come from PBMCs, collected from a glioma patient whose treatment included an IDH1 peptide vaccine. These receptors were collected from a woman aged 50 to 65 with glioma.

This clone has a single count. This rearrangement joins TRBV7-9 to TRBJ2-5, with D possibly TRBD2 on 6 matching bases. The germline V gene encodes CDR1 SEHNR and CDR2 FQNEAQ (reference sequence). CDR3 length: 15 amino acids. V lost 1 base to trimming and J lost 11 bases, with 20 bases between them. The CDR3 reads CASSLDGGRSGEQYF. The CDR3 DNA follows: TGTGCCAGCAGCTTAGATGGGGGGAGGTCGGGTGAGCAGTACTTC.

The chain couples TRBV9 to TRBJ2-3, with 9 bases matching TRBD1. V dropped 0 bases and J dropped 4; count of bases not matched to a gene: 6. Germline CDR1 SGDLS, CDR2 YYNGEE. The CDR3 runs 16 residues. The CDR3 DNA is TGTGCCAGCAGCGTAGAGGGGACAGGGTGGCCAGATACGCAGTATTTT. This codes for CASSVEGTGWPDTQYF.

The V and J genes are TRBV2 and TRBJ2-5; 12 positions agree with TRBD1. This CDR3 contains 15 residues. V gave up 7 bases and J gave up 7 bases; unmatched junction bases: 10. Germline V gene lookup returns CDR1 SNHLY and CDR2 FYNNEI. The CDR3 protein is CASNPGQGAGGTQYF. CDR3 in DNA: TGTGCCAGCAATCCGGGACAGGGGGCCGGGGGGACCCAGTACTTC.

The chain has TRBV28 and TRBJ2-7, with D maybe TRBD2 (6 bases). Trimming removed 3 bases at V and 2 bases at J, with 17 bases between. CDR3 length equals 16 residues. Looked up from germline, CDR1 is MDHEN and CDR2 is SYDVKM. The CDR3 spells CASSLFRELRAYEQYF. In nucleotides, the CDR3 is TGTGCCAGCAGTTTGTTCCGGGAGCTTCGGGCCTACGAGCAGTACTTC.

The rearrangement uses TRBV5-6 and TRBJ2-7, with TRBD1 as a possible D gene (6 bases). Germline V CDR1 and CDR2: SGHDT, YYEEEE. V was shortened by 5 bases and J by 2 bases, with 17 bases between the two germline ends. The CDR3 extends over 15 amino acids. The CDR3 region is CASRASATGPYEQYF. The CDR3 coding sequence is TGTGCCAGCAGGGCGTCGGCGACAGGCCCCTACGAGCAGTACTTC.

This clone was detected a few times. This chain joins TRBV9 and TRBJ2-7, with D possibly being TRBD2 (6 bases). CDR1 and CDR2 from the germline V gene are SGDLS and YYNGEE. This CDR3 has 15 amino acids. The V end was cut by 0 bases, the J end by 3 bases, with 13 bases between. CDR3 sequence reads: CASSVAASGLYEQYF. CDR3 DNA: TGTGCCAGCAGCGTAGCGGCCAGCGGGCTCTACGAGCAGTACTTC. The full variable domain, rest sourced from reference TRBV9 and TRBJ2-7, is DSGVTQTPKHLITATGQRVTLRCSPRSGDLSVYWYQQSLDQGLQFLIQYYNGEERAKGNILERFSAQQFPDLHSELNLSSLELGDSALYFCASSVAASGLYEQYFGPGTRLTVT.

This chain joins TRBV10-1 and TRBJ2-1; maybe TRBD2 (6 bases). Per the germline V gene, CDR1 is WNHNN and CDR2 is SYGVQD (reference sequence). Trimming pared 2 bases from V and 8 bases from J, leaving 16 bases between. This CDR3 is built from 15 residues. The CDR3 region is CASSEGAGSRYEQFF. CDR3 DNA sequence: TGCGCCAGCAGTGAGGGAGCGGGCTCTAGGTATGAGCAGTTCTTC.

DNA for the CDR3: TGTGCCAGCAGGGAACCGGGACAGGAGGGCTATGGCTACACCTTC. The encoded protein is CASREPGQEGYGYTF. V usage is TRBV28 and J usage is TRBJ1-2, with 8 bases identical to TRBD1. CDR3 length: 15 amino acids. Germline CDR1 is MDHEN and CDR2 is SYDVKM. With V trimmed by 6 bases and J by 4 bases, 10 bases remained unmatched.

The J gene is TRBJ2-7, the V gene TRBV2; unclear D gene. The CDR3 extends over 13 amino acids. V was pared by 6 bases and J by 3 bases, with 12 bases between. The germline V gene encodes CDR1 SNHLY and CDR2 FYNNEI. CDR3: CASSAGPHYEQYF. In DNA form, the CDR3 reads TGTGCCAGCAGCGCTGGACCGCACTACGAGCAGTACTTC.

The chain uses TRBV2 and TRBJ2-7; 8 nucleotides line up with TRBD1. V trimming: 8 bases; J trimming: 0 bases; junction bases outside the gene matches: 6. The germline V gene has CDR1 SNHLY and CDR2 FYNNEI. This CDR3 region has 14 residues. The CDR3: CASSWTGSSYEQYF. The CDR3 bases are TGTGCCAGCTCATGGACAGGGAGCTCCTACGAGCAGTACTTC.

A note on this clone: This same CDR3 is encoded by further DNA sequences in the sample. This chain links TRBV18 with TRBJ1-5; TRBD1 is a possible D gene (5 bases). Germline CDR1 reads KGHSH; CDR2 reads LQKENI. The CDR3 is 14 residues long. Trimming removed 6 bases from V and 4 bases from J, with 13 bases in between. CDR3 coding DNA: TGTGCCAGCTCGCCGGACGGGGGGAATCAGCCCCAGCATTTT. Residues: CASSPDGGNQPQHF. Variable domain in full (rest from reference TRBV18 and TRBJ1-5): NAGVMQNPRHLVRRRGQEARLRCSPMKGHSHVYWYRQLPEEGLKFMVYLQKENIIDESGMPKERFSAEFPKEGPSILRIQQVVRGDSAAYFCASSPDGGNQPQHFGDGTRLSIL.

This rearrangement joins TRBV4-2 to TRBJ1-5, with a weak D call TRBD1 (5 bases). Looked up from germline, CDR1 is LGHNA and CDR2 is YNFKEQ. V was shortened by 0 bases and J by 2 bases, with 11 bases between the two germline ends. The CDR3 runs 16 residues. The CDR3 region is CASSQETWGGNQPQHF. The CDR3 DNA reads as TGTGCCAGCAGCCAAGAGACTTGGGGCGGCAATCAGCCCCAGCATTTT.

V is TRBV5-1 and J is TRBJ2-7; 8 bases are a match to TRBD2. The CDR3 covers 15 residues. After removal of 1 base from V and 7 bases from J, the junction contained 10 bases not matched to a gene. Germline values: CDR1 SGHRS, CDR2 YFSETQ. CDR3 loop: CASSLRPGGPEEQYF. Here the CDR3 DNA reads TGCGCCAGCAGCTTGCGGCCGGGAGGGCCGGAGGAGCAGTACTTC.

J is TRBJ2-7 and V is TRBV10-1; tentatively, D is TRBD2 (5 bases). The length of the CDR3 is 15 residues. Trimming took off 3 bases at V and 5 bases at J, with 17 bases between the two ends. Germline CDR1 reads WNHNN; CDR2 reads SYGVQD (reference sequence). This chain's CDR3 is CASSDAEDWPHEQYF. The CDR3 DNA reads as TGCGCCAGCAGTGATGCAGAGGACTGGCCCCACGAGCAGTACTTC.

The V and J genes are TRBV10-3 and TRBJ1-1; a possible D gene is TRBD1 (6 bases). Germline CDR1 reads ENHRY; CDR2 reads SYGVKD. This CDR3 contains 14 residues. V lost 10 bases to trimming and J lost 3 bases, with 18 bases between them. CDR3 nucleotide sequence: TGTGCCACCCTGGTGGGCAGGGGCGACACTGAAGCTTTCTTT. It codes for CATLVGRGDTEAFF.

The V call is TRBV30, the J call TRBJ2-1; 8 nucleotides line up with TRBD2. Germline V gives CDR1 GTSNPN, CDR2 SVGIG (reference sequence). The CDR3 length is 14 residues. V gave up 6 bases and J gave up 3 bases; unmatched junction bases: 7. CDR3 protein: CACPKRESYNEQFF. The CDR3 coding sequence is TGTGCCTGCCCTAAGCGGGAGAGCTACAATGAGCAGTTCTTC.